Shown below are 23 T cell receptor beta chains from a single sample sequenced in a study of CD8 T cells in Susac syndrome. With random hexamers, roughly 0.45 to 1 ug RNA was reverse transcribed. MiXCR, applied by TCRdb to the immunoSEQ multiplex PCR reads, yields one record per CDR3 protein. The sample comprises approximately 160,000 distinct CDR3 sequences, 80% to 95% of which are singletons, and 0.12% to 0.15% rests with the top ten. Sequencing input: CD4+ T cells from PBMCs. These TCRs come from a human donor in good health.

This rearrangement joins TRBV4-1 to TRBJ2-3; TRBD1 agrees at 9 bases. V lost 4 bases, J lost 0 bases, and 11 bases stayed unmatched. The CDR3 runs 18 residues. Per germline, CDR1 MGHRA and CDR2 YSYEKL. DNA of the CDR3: TGCGCCAGCAGCCCCCGACAGGGGGGTTCATTTAGCACAGATACGCAGTATTTT. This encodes CASSPRQGGSFSTDTQYF.

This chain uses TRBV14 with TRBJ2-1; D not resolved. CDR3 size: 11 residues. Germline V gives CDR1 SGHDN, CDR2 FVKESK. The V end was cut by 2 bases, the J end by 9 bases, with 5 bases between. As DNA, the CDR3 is TGTGCCAGCAGCCAATACGGTGAGCAGTTCTTC. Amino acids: CASSQYGEQFF.

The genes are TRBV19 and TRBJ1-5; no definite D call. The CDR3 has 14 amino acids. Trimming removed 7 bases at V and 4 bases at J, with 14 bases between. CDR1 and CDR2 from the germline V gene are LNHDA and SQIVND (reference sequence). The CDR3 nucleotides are TGTGCCAGTACCTTCAACTGGGGAAATCAGCCCCAGCATTTT. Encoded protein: CASTFNWGNQPQHF.

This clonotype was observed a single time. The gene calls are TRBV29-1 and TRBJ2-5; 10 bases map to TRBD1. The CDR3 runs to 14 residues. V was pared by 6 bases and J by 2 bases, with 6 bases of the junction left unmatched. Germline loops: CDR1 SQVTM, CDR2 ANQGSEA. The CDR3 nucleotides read TGCAGCGTGCGACCGGGACAGGGGCAAGAGACCCAGTACTTC. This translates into CSVRPGQGQETQYF.

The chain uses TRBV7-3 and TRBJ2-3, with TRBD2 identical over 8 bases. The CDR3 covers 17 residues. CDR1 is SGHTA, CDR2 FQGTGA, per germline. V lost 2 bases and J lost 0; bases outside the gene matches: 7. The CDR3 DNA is TGTGCCAGCAGCTTACGAGCAGCGGGGGCTAGCACAGATACGCAGTATTTT. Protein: CASSLRAAGASTDTQYF. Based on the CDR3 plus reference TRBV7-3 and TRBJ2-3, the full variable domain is GAGVSQTPSNKVTEKGKYVELRCDPISGHTALYWYRQSLGQGPEFLIYFQGTGAADDSGLPNDRFFAVRPEGSVSTLKIQRTERGDSAVYLCASSLRAAGASTDTQYFGPGTRLTVL.

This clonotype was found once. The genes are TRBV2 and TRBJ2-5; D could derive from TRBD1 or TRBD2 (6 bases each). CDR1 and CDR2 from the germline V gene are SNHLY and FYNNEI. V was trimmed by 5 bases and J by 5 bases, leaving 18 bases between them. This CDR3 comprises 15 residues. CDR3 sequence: CASSTPPGADETQYF. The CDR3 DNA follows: TGTGCCAGCAGTACCCCCCCGGGGGCCGATGAGACCCAGTACTTC.

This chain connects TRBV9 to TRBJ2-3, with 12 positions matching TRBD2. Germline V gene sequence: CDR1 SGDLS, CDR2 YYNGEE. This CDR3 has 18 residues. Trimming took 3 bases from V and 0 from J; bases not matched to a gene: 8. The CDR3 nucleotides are TGTGCCAGCAGCGCCGGACTAGCGGGGCCAACTAGCACAGATACGCAGTATTTT. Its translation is CASSAGLAGPTSTDTQYF.

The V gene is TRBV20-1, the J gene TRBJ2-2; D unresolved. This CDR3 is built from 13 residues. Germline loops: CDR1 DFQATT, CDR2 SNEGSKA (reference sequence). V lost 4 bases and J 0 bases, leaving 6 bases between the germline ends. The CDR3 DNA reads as TGCAGTGCTAAAAGCGCGAACACCGGGGAGCTGTTTTTT. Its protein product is CSAKSANTGELFF.

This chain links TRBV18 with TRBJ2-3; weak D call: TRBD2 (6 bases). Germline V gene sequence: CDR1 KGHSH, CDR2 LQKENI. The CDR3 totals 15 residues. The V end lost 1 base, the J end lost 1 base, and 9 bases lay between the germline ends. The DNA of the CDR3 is TGTGCCAGCTCACCACGGGCTAGCGGCACAGATACGCAGTATTTT. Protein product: CASSPRASGTDTQYF.

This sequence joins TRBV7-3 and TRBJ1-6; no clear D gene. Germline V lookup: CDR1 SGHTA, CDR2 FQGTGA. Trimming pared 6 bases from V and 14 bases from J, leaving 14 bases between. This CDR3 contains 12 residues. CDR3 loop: CASRPSVGSLHF. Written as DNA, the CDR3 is TGTGCCAGCAGGCCGTCCGTGGGGTCCCTCCACTTT.

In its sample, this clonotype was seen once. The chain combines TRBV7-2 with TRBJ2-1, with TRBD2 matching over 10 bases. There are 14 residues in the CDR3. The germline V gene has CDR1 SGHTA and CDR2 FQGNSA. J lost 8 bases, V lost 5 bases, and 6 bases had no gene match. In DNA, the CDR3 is TGTGCCAGCAGCCTTCTCCTAGCGGGGGATGAGCAGTTCTTC. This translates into CASSLLLAGDEQFF.

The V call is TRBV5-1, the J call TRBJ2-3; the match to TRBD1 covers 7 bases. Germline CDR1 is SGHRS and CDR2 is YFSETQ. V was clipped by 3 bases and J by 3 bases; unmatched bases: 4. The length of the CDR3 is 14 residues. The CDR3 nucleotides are TGCGCCAGCAGCTGGGCGACAGGGACAGATACGCAGTATTTT. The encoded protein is CASSWATGTDTQYF.

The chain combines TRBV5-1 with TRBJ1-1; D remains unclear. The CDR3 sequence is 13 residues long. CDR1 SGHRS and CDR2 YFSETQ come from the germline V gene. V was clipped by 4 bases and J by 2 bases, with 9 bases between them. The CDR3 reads CASSPDHNTEAFF. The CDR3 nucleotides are TGCGCCAGCAGCCCGGACCACAACACTGAAGCTTTCTTT.

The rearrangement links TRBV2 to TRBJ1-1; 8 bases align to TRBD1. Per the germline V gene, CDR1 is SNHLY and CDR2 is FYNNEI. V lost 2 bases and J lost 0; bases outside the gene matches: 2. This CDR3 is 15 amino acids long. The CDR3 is CASSEQGAVNTEAFF. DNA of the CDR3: TGTGCCAGCAGTGAACAGGGGGCTGTGAACACTGAAGCTTTCTTT.

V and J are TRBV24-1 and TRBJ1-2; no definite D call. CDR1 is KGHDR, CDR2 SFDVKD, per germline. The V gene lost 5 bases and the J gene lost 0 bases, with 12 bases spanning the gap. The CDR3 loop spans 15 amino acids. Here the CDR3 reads CATSAPDPTNYGYTF. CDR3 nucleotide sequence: TGTGCCACCAGTGCACCAGACCCCACTAACTATGGCTACACCTTC.

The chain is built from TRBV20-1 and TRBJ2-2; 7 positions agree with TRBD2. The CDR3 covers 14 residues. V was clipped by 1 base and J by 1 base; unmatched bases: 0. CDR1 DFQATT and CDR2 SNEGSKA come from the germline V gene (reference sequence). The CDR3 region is CSARGGGNTGELFF. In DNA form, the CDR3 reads TGCAGTGCTAGAGGCGGGGGGAACACCGGGGAGCTGTTTTTT.

CDR3 sequence reads: CASTRDRLQAFF. Written as DNA, the CDR3 is TGTGCCAGCACCCGGGACAGGCTTCAAGCTTTCTTT. This chain joins TRBV2 and TRBJ1-1; TRBD1 aligns across 8 bases. The CDR3 runs 12 residues. V lost 7 bases and J lost 9; bases outside the gene matches: 7. CDR1 and CDR2 from the germline V gene are SNHLY and FYNNEI.

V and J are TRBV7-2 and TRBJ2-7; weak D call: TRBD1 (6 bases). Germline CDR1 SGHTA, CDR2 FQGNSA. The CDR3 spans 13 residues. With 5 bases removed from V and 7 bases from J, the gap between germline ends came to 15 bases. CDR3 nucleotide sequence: TGTGCCAGCAGCCCGGGTTCCCAGGGGGAGCAGTACTTC. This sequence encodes CASSPGSQGEQYF.

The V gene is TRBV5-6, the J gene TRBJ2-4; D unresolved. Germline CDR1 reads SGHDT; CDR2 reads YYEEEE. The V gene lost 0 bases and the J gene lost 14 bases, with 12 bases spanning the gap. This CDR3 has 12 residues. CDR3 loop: CASSLVAGREYF. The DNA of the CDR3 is TGTGCCAGCAGCTTGGTAGCCGGCCGTGAGTACTTC.

The CDR3 sequence: CASSPVSNWDGFAEAFF. The CDR3 coding sequence is TGTGCCAGCTCGCCCGTTTCGAACTGGGACGGGTTCGCTGAAGCTTTCTTT. The V and J genes are TRBV18 and TRBJ1-1; TRBD1 is a possible D gene (5 bases). This CDR3 contains 17 residues. Trimming left V 6 bases short and J 6 bases short, with 26 bases between. CDR1 and CDR2 from the germline V gene are KGHSH and LQKENI.

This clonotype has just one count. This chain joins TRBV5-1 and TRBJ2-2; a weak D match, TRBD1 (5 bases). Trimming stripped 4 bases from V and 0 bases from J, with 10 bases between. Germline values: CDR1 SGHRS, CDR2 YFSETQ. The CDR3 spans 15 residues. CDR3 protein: CASSPTEANTGELFF. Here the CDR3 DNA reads TGCGCCAGCAGCCCGACAGAGGCGAACACCGGGGAGCTGTTTTTT.

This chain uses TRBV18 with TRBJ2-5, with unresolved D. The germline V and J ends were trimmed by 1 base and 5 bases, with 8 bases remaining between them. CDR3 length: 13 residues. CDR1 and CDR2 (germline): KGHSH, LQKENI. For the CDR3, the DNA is TGTGCCAGCTCACCACTGGATGCCGAGACCCAGTACTTC. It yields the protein CASSPLDAETQYF.

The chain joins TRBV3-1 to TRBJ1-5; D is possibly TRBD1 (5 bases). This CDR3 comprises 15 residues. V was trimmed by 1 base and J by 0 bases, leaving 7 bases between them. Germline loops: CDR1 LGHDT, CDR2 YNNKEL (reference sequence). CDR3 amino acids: CASSQGGRSNQPQHF. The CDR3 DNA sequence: TGTGCCAGCAGCCAAGGGGGACGTAGCAATCAGCCCCAGCATTTT.